A single sample gave rise to the 29 T cell receptor beta chains below, sequenced in a study of blood T cells in healthy people across ages. PCR was performed a second time for about 6 to 11 cycles using a sample-barcoded 5' primer and a J-beta primer mix. TCRdb re-called the 5' RACE reads through MiXCR, storing one row per CDR3 protein. The sample has 800,000 to 950,000 distinct CDR3 sequences, about 29% seen once. The same sample was also used in a study of T cells of mothers and their children.

Material: blood. All receptors come from a woman aged 40 to 50 in good health.

A few counts support this clonotype. The gene calls are TRBV27 and TRBJ2-1; 7 bases align to TRBD2. The CDR3 contains 16 residues. The V gene's germline CDR1 is MNHEY and CDR2 SMNVEV (reference sequence). Losses at the gene ends were 5 bases for V and 0 bases for J; bases not matched to a gene: 7. This CDR3 is CASSLRDYLSYNEQFF. The CDR3 DNA reads TGTGCCAGCAGTCTCCGGGACTACCTCTCCTACAATGAGCAGTTCTTC.

The chain couples TRBV7-2 to TRBJ2-6, with 8 bases fitting TRBD1. Germline CDR1 SGHTA, CDR2 FQGNSA. V dropped 4 bases and J dropped 4; count of bases not matched to a gene: 6. The CDR3 is 16 amino acids. This chain's CDR3 is CASSSQGARGANVLTF. CDR3 DNA: TGTGCCAGCAGCTCGCAGGGGGCGAGAGGGGCCAACGTCCTGACTTTC.

There are a few counts of this clonotype. The chain links TRBV28 to TRBJ2-5; TRBD2 is a possible D gene (6 bases). V was trimmed by 8 bases and J by 1 base, leaving 17 bases between them. CDR1 is MDHEN and CDR2 is SYDVKM in the germline V gene. The CDR3 covers 15 residues. The CDR3 DNA reads TGTGCCAGCTCTAAGTCATCGGGAGCCCAAGAGACCCAGTACTTC. Protein: CASSKSSGAQETQYF.

This chain links TRBV7-3 with TRBJ2-3; 10 bases align to TRBD2. The V and J ends lost 5 bases and 7 bases, in that order; junction bases with no gene match: 9. The CDR3 is 15 residues long. Germline V gives CDR1 SGHTA, CDR2 FQGTGA. CDR3 amino acids: CASSPLAGAGYTQYF. CDR3 sequence (DNA): TGTGCCAGCAGCCCTCTAGCGGGGGCCGGGTATACGCAGTATTTT. Variable domain in full (rest from reference TRBV7-3 and TRBJ2-3): GAGVSQTPSNKVTEKGKYVELRCDPISGHTALYWYRQSLGQGPEFLIYFQGTGAADDSGLPNDRFFAVRPEGSVSTLKIQRTERGDSAVYLCASSPLAGAGYTQYFGPGTRLTVL.

The chain links TRBV20-1 to TRBJ1-1; possible D gene TRBD1, 6 bases. This CDR3 region has 14 residues. Germline V gene data show CDR1 as DFQATT and CDR2 as SNEGSKA (reference sequence). V lost 4 bases and J 0 bases, leaving 12 bases between the germline ends. The CDR3 region is CSAKRGEMNTEAFF. CDR3 DNA sequence: TGCAGTGCTAAAAGGGGGGAAATGAACACTGAAGCTTTCTTT.

This chain connects TRBV5-1 to TRBJ1-1, with D maybe TRBD1 (5 bases). V gave up 3 bases and J gave up 4 bases, with 7 bases separating them. This CDR3 is built from 12 residues. Looked up from germline, CDR1 is SGHRS and CDR2 is YFSETQ. The CDR3 nucleotides are TGCGCCAGCAGCTCAGGGCTCACTGAAGCTTTCTTT. Translating it yields CASSSGLTEAFF.

This clonotype was found many times. The chain is built from TRBV12-3 or TRBV12-4 and TRBJ2-7; 7 bases are a match to TRBD2. The junction had 13 bases not matched to a gene; V was cut back by 7 bases and J by 7 bases. This CDR3 spans 14 amino acids. The CDR3 reads CASKLGREMFEQYF. The CDR3 bases are TGTGCCAGCAAACTAGGGAGGGAGATGTTTGAGCAGTACTTC.

The chain couples TRBV7-3 to TRBJ1-5; D is undetermined. Trimming took off 7 bases at V and 4 bases at J, with 20 bases between the two ends. Germline CDR1 reads SGHTA; CDR2 reads FQGTGA. The length of the CDR3 is 16 residues. The CDR3 loop is CASIPNGLIGNQPQHF. The DNA for the CDR3 is TGTGCCAGCATCCCAAATGGGCTTATCGGAAATCAGCCCCAGCATTTT.

The table lists this clonotype with a few counts. The chain combines TRBV7-6 with TRBJ1-1; no definite D call. The CDR3 runs to 16 residues. Germline CDR1 SGHVS, CDR2 FNYEAQ. The V end was cut by 5 bases, the J end by 3 bases, with 19 bases between. The CDR3 coding sequence is TGTGCCAGCAGCCAGATATCATGGATTGGCGACACTGAAGCTTTCTTT. This gives the protein CASSQISWIGDTEAFF. The whole variable domain, remainder taken from reference TRBV7-6 and TRBJ1-1, is GAGVSQSPRYKVTKRGQDVALRCDPISGHVSLYWYRQALGQGPEFLTYFNYEAQQDKSGLPNDRFSAERPEGSISTLTIQRTEQRDSAMYRCASSQISWIGDTEAFFGQGTRLTVV.

This clonotype has at least ten counts. The chain joins TRBV6-6 to TRBJ2-6; a weak D match, TRBD1 (6 bases). V lost 7 bases and J lost 1, with 8 bases in between. CDR1 is MNHNY and CDR2 is SVGAGI in the germline V gene (reference sequence). This CDR3 is 14 amino acids long. The CDR3, as DNA: TGTGCCAGCATGGGGGCTTCTGGGGCCAACGTCCTGACTTTC. This encodes CASMGASGANVLTF.

Turning to this clonotype: This sequence may be a read error, since a much larger clone differs from it by one base. The chain is built from TRBV19 and TRBJ1-2, with D tentatively TRBD1 (5 bases). Trimming left V 6 bases short and J 3 bases short, with 17 bases between. Looked up from germline, CDR1 is LNHDA and CDR2 is SQIVND (reference sequence). This CDR3 spans 15 amino acids. The CDR3 coding sequence is TGTGCCAGTAGCGTGGGGACCGACAGTCACTATGGCTACACCTTC. Translation gives CASSVGTDSHYGYTF.

J is TRBJ2-3 and V is TRBV28; D possibly corresponds to TRBD2 (7 bases). In germline, CDR1 is MDHEN, CDR2 SYDVKM. V was shortened by 4 bases and J by 6 bases, with 20 bases between the two germline ends. This CDR3 spans 16 amino acids. For the CDR3, the DNA is TGTGCCAGCAGTTCCGGAGGGGGGGCGCGATTGGATACGCAGTATTTT. Encoded protein: CASSSGGGARLDTQYF.

This clonotype has more than one count but fewer than ten. The J gene is TRBJ2-7, the V gene TRBV5-1; 8 bases line up with TRBD1. Losses at the gene ends were 9 bases for V and 0 bases for J; bases not matched to a gene: 17. Germline-derived CDR1 and CDR2 are SGHRS and YFSETQ. The CDR3 extends over 17 amino acids. In DNA form, the CDR3 reads TGCGCCACCAACCCAGGGGCGACAGGGGCCAGCTCCTACGAGCAGTACTTC. Translated: CATNPGATGASSYEQYF.

There are a few counts of this clonotype. The V and J genes are TRBV27 and TRBJ1-1; weak D call: TRBD1 (5 bases). V shed 8 bases and J shed 2 bases, with 12 bases lying between them. CDR1 is MNHEY and CDR2 is SMNVEV in the germline V gene (reference sequence). The CDR3 extends over 13 amino acids. CDR3 amino acids: CASGLTVNTEAFF. Written as DNA, the CDR3 is TGTGCCAGCGGATTGACAGTAAACACTGAAGCTTTCTTT.

This sequence joins TRBV12-3 or TRBV12-4 and TRBJ1-3; the match to TRBD1 covers 7 bases. The CDR3 runs to 16 residues. V shed 5 bases, J shed 0 bases, and the junction held 7 bases outside the gene matches. The CDR3 spells CASSQLTGYSGNTIYF. CDR3 bases: TGTGCCAGCAGTCAGCTGACAGGGTACTCTGGAAACACCATATATTTT.

This clonotype is termed medium-sized. The CDR3 sequence: CASSDGTSGDNEQFF. CDR3 sequence (DNA): TGTGCCAGCAGTGACGGGACTAGCGGGGACAATGAGCAGTTCTTC. The chain combines TRBV6-4 with TRBJ2-1, with TRBD2 identical over 13 bases. The germline V gene has CDR1 MRHNA and CDR2 SNTAGT. Trimming at V came to 2 bases and at J to 5 bases, leaving 0 bases not matched to a gene. This CDR3 is built from 15 residues.

This clonotype was counted between two and nine times. The V call is TRBV12-3 or TRBV12-4, the J call TRBJ2-2; TRBD1 agrees at 9 bases. This CDR3 region has 19 residues. The trim removed 3 bases at V and 4 bases at J, leaving 15 bases unmatched. The CDR3 sequence: CASSLVEGWDREPTGELFF. In DNA form, the CDR3 reads TGTGCCAGCAGTTTGGTTGAAGGCTGGGACAGGGAACCCACCGGGGAGCTGTTTTTT.

This sequence joins TRBV6-6 and TRBJ2-7; D gene unclear. The germline CDR1 and CDR2 sequences are MNHNY and SVGAGI (reference sequence). V was pared by 2 bases and J by 0 bases, with 5 bases between. This CDR3 has 13 amino acids. This chain's CDR3 is CASSYDASYEQYF. The CDR3 region has the DNA TGTGCCAGCAGTTACGATGCCTCCTACGAGCAGTACTTC.

The sample holds many counts of this clonotype. The chain couples TRBV7-2 to TRBJ2-7; 9 nucleotides agree with TRBD1. This CDR3 region has 17 residues. Losses at the gene ends were 4 bases for V and 2 bases for J; bases not matched to a gene: 12. Germline values: CDR1 SGHTA, CDR2 FQGNSA. This CDR3 reads CASSSNPGTGFPYEQYF. Written as DNA, the CDR3 is TGTGCCAGCAGCTCTAACCCCGGGACAGGGTTCCCCTACGAGCAGTACTTC.

This clonotype has a count of ten or more. The chain couples TRBV4-3 to TRBJ2-1; D gene unclear. From germline, CDR1 is LGHNA and CDR2 YSLEER. Trimming left V 1 base short and J 0 bases short, with 10 bases between. CDR3 length equals 16 residues. CDR3: CASSQVLLSSYNEQFF. The CDR3, as DNA: TGCGCCAGCAGCCAAGTTCTCCTAAGCTCCTACAATGAGCAGTTCTTC.

This clonotype was seen a handful of times. J is TRBJ1-1 and V is TRBV7-9; weak D call: TRBD1 (6 bases). The germline V and J ends were trimmed by 1 base and 3 bases, with 9 bases remaining between them. Looked up from germline, CDR1 is SEHNR and CDR2 is FQNEAQ (reference sequence). This CDR3 is 14 amino acids long. The CDR3 region is CASSLEWGHTEAFF. In DNA form, the CDR3 reads TGTGCCAGCAGCTTAGAGTGGGGGCACACTGAAGCTTTCTTT.

A few counts support this clonotype. The chain's CDR3 is CASSLDVPAEQYF. In DNA form, the CDR3 reads TGTGCCAGCAGCCTGGACGTTCCCGCCGAGCAGTACTTC. The chain links TRBV28 to TRBJ2-7; no clear D gene. CDR1 and CDR2 from the germline V gene are MDHEN and SYDVKM. The length of the CDR3 is 13 residues. Trimming took 6 bases from V and 6 from J, leaving 15 bases between them.

This chain uses TRBV2 with TRBJ2-7, with D perhaps matching TRBD1 (6 bases). The CDR3 runs 16 residues. CDR1 and CDR2 (germline): SNHLY, FYNNEI. With 7 bases removed from V and 7 bases from J, the gap between germline ends came to 26 bases. The CDR3 nucleotides are TGTGCCAGCACGGGCCCCCCAGGGGCTGGGTACAATGAGCAGTACTTC. It specifies CASTGPPGAGYNEQYF. Supplemented by reference TRBV2 and TRBJ2-7, the full variable domain reads EPEVTQTPSHQVTQMGQEVILRCVPISNHLYFYWYRQILGQKVEFLVSFYNNEISEKSEIFDDQFSVERPDGSNFTLKIRSTKLEDSAMYFCASTGPPGAGYNEQYFGPGTRLTVT.

This clonotype occurred many times. The J gene is TRBJ1-2, the V gene TRBV3-1; weak D call: TRBD1 (5 bases). There are 13 residues in the CDR3. The V end was cut by 4 bases, the J end by 4 bases, with 10 bases between. CDR1 and CDR2 (germline): LGHDT, YNNKEL (reference sequence). The CDR3 is CASSLDGGYGYTF. The CDR3 nucleotides are TGTGCCAGCAGCCTCGACGGGGGCTATGGCTACACCTTC.

Worth noting for this clonotype: The junction shows a germline mismatch at one end, possibly a read error. V is TRBV30 and J is TRBJ2-1, with no clear D. The germline CDR1 and CDR2 sequences are GTSNPN and SVGIG (reference sequence). CDR3 length equals 12 residues. The CDR3 protein is CARSVDYNEQFF. DNA of the CDR3: TGTGCCCGGAGTGTAGACTACAATGAGCAGTTCTTC.

This clonotype was seen a handful of times. At one end, the junction sequence differs from germline, possibly due to a read error. The chain recombines TRBV20-1 with TRBJ2-4; D is undetermined. Looked up from germline, CDR1 is DFQATT and CDR2 is SNEGSKA (reference sequence). CDR3 size: 12 residues. CDR3 amino acids: CSASEAKNIQYF. The CDR3 DNA sequence: TGTAGTGCTAGTGAGGCCAAAAACATTCAGTACTTC.

Turning to this clonotype: A much larger clonotype is one base distant, so this may be a read error. The CDR3 DNA reads TGTGCCAGCAGTTTGGTCGGGAGGGTCGGACAAAACATTCAGTACTTC. Translation: CASSLVGRVGQNIQYF. The chain employs TRBV28 and TRBJ2-4; the match to TRBD2 covers 8 bases. CDR3 size: 16 residues. Germline-derived CDR1 and CDR2 are MDHEN and SYDVKM. V dropped 3 bases and J dropped 5; count of bases not matched to a gene: 9.

This clonotype was observed a handful of times. The rearrangement uses TRBV6-2 or TRBV6-3 and TRBJ1-6; maybe TRBD1 (5 bases). Germline values: CDR1 MNHEY, CDR2 SVGEGT. This CDR3 is built from 17 residues. Trimming left V 4 bases short and J 0 bases short, with 13 bases between. The CDR3 is CASSWRTRSSYNSPLHF. CDR3 nucleotides: TGTGCCAGCAGTTGGCGGACACGCAGCTCCTATAATTCACCCCTCCACTTT.

This chain uses TRBV14 with TRBJ2-1, with 10 bases matching TRBD2. V dropped 5 bases and J dropped 7; count of bases not matched to a gene: 11. Germline CDR1 and CDR2: SGHDN and FVKESK. The CDR3 runs to 16 residues. CDR3 DNA: TGTGCCAGCAGCGACATAGCGGGGGGCTCGGGGAATGAGCAGTTCTTC. Translated: CASSDIAGGSGNEQFF.